This TCR beta chain was identified during a study of shared clonotypes between healthy human individuals. This CDR3 is 13 amino acids long. CDR1 and CDR2 from the germline V gene are KGHSH and LQKENI. Trimming cost V 5 bases and J 7 bases; bases outside gene matches: 3. Regarding this clone: Its cognate antigen is unknown.

Method: immunoSEQ multiplex PCR; TCRdb's copy keeps in-frame clones and lacks some. The sample yields fewer than 1.8 million clones, about 98.5% seen once. Study-wide results and caveats: Only blood was sampled, and tissue TCR repertoires likely differ from blood ones.

The rearrangement joins TRBV18 to TRBJ2-2; TRBD1 agrees at 8 bases. This TCR came from a man aged 25-45 years in good health. Sequenced input: naive CD4+ T cells sorted from blood. Regarding subset: CD45RA+ positively selected. CDR3 in DNA: TGTGCCAGCTCATCGACAGGGGTCGGGGAGCTGTTTTTT. Translating gives CASSSTGVGELFF.